Listed here is a single TCR beta chain. This sample was taken from a study of technical replicates of blood from several donors. Libraries were prepared by immunoSEQ multiplex PCR; TCRdb keeps only in-frame clonotypes and omits some of them. Of about 14,000 clones listed, about four fifths are singletons. The ends were cut back, 2 bases at V and 5 bases at J, with 9 bases in the middle. Per the germline V gene, CDR1 is MDHEN and CDR2 is SYDVKM. This CDR3 has 13 amino acids. Sequencing was performed on PBMCs. The clonotype originates from a human donor in good health. The V gene is TRBV28, the J gene TRBJ1-2; possible D gene TRBD1, 6 bases. CDR3 protein: CASSLNQGYGYTF. CDR3 nucleotides: TGTGCCAGCAGTTTAAACCAGGGGTATGGCTACACCTTC.